Listed here are 30 T cell receptor beta chains from one sample, sequenced in a study of T cells after posttransplantation cyclophosphamide. The table came from immunoSEQ multiplex PCR; TCRdb's copy has only in-frame clones and leaves some out. There are roughly 12,000 clones in the sample, none observed a single time. Treatment was busulfan-fludarabine conditioning, a marrow graft, and cyclophosphamide on days +3 and +4. The source material was PBMCs, sampled after allogeneic stem cell transplant with posttransplant cyclophosphamide. These TCRs come from a female patient in her thirties or forties who received an allogeneic stem cell transplant from a related donor, was CMV-positive, and had acute GVHD only. Some T cells may arise from the graft donor.

In this sample, this clone turned up many times. The chain links TRBV9 to TRBJ2-2; 9 positions match TRBD1. Germline values: CDR1 SGDLS, CDR2 YYNGEE. J lost 7 bases, V lost 3 bases, and 7 bases had no gene match. The length of the CDR3 is 15 residues. This chain's CDR3 is CASSEWDRDHGELFF. The DNA of the CDR3 is TGTGCCAGCAGCGAGTGGGACAGGGATCACGGGGAGCTGTTTTTT.

This clone was seen at least ten times. V gene TRBV5-4 combines with J gene TRBJ2-3, with 9 bases fitting TRBD2. The germline CDR1 and CDR2 sequences are SGHNT and YYREEE (reference sequence). The CDR3 spans 15 residues. V shed 1 base and J 4 bases; nucleotides not matched to a gene: 4. The CDR3 DNA is TGTGCCAGCAGCTTGTCGGCGGGAGGGCCAGATACGCAGTATTTT. Translation: CASSLSAGGPDTQYF.

This clone was found many times. In nucleotides, the CDR3 is TGTGCCATCAGTGATCAGGGGGCATCCGACAATGAGCAGTTCTTC. Protein: CAISDQGASDNEQFF. The V and J genes are TRBV10-3 and TRBJ2-1; 8 bases map to TRBD1. V gave up 3 bases and J gave up 5 bases; unmatched junction bases: 6. This CDR3 is 15 amino acids long. Germline CDR1 is ENHRY and CDR2 is SYGVKD.

This chain connects TRBV4-3 to TRBJ2-3; a weak D match, TRBD1 (6 bases). The germline V gene has CDR1 LGHNA and CDR2 YSLEER. This CDR3 comprises 17 residues. The germline V and J ends were trimmed by 2 bases and 1 base, with 16 bases remaining between them. The CDR3 DNA is TGCGCCAGCAGCCAACAATTACAGGGATTCGGCACAGATACGCAGTATTTT. This gives the protein CASSQQLQGFGTDTQYF.

This clone was seen at least ten times. This chain uses TRBV18 with TRBJ2-5; TRBD2 agrees at 13 bases. Germline CDR1 is KGHSH and CDR2 is LQKENI. This CDR3 contains 17 residues. V trimming: 5 bases; J trimming: 5 bases; junction bases outside the gene matches: 11. The CDR3, as DNA: TGTGCCAGCTCAAAGTGGACTAGCGGGGGCCAAGGGGAGACCCAGTACTTC. This encodes CASSKWTSGGQGETQYF.

In this sample, this clone turned up many times. The chain uses TRBV5-6 and TRBJ2-7; a possible D gene is TRBD2 (6 bases). V lost 7 bases to trimming and J lost 2 bases, with 19 bases between them. Looked up from germline, CDR1 is SGHDT and CDR2 is YYEEEE. The CDR3 is 15 residues long. The CDR3 spells CASCLGGTETYEQYF. The CDR3, as DNA: TGTGCCAGCTGCCTAGGCGGGACGGAGACCTACGAGCAGTACTTC.

This clone has at least ten counts. V usage is TRBV4-2 and J usage is TRBJ2-3, with 10 bases aligning to TRBD2. This CDR3 contains 14 residues. The V and J ends lost 6 bases and 4 bases, in that order; junction bases with no gene match: 4. Germline V gene lookup returns CDR1 LGHNA and CDR2 YNFKEQ. CDR3 sequence reads: CASRLAGGPDTQYF. The CDR3 DNA reads as TGTGCCAGCAGGTTAGCGGGAGGCCCAGATACGCAGTATTTT.

The rearrangement joins TRBV7-9 to TRBJ2-1; 7 bases match TRBD2. This CDR3 comprises 16 residues. V lost 0 bases, J lost 7 bases, and 9 bases stayed unmatched. The germline V gene has CDR1 SEHNR and CDR2 FQNEAQ (reference sequence). The CDR3 loop is CASSLAFSGARNEQFF. The CDR3 DNA follows: TGTGCCAGCAGCTTAGCGTTCAGCGGGGCTAGAAATGAGCAGTTCTTC.

In its sample, this clone was seen a few times. The chain employs TRBV6-5 and TRBJ2-1; 13 nucleotides line up with TRBD2. Per the germline V gene, CDR1 is MNHEY and CDR2 is SVGAGI. With V trimmed by 4 bases and J by 8 bases, 8 bases remained unmatched. There are 16 residues in the CDR3. The CDR3 DNA sequence: TGTGCCAGCAGTTTCTTAAGGACTAGCGGGAGCTATGAGCAGTTCTTC. Protein product: CASSFLRTSGSYEQFF.

This clone was seen at least ten times. J is TRBJ2-7 and V is TRBV6-6; D remains ambiguous. CDR1 and CDR2 from the germline V gene are MNHNY and SVGAGI (reference sequence). V lost 6 bases and J 4 bases, leaving 16 bases between the germline ends. The CDR3 extends over 14 amino acids. CDR3 protein: CASSPSGPLYEQYF. DNA of the CDR3: TGTGCCAGCAGCCCTTCTGGCCCGTTATACGAGCAGTACTTC.

This clone was recorded at least ten times. This chain joins TRBV7-8 and TRBJ2-2, with a tentative D call TRBD2 (6 bases). The CDR3 consists of 14 residues. Germline CDR1 SGHVS, CDR2 FQNEAQ. With 8 bases removed from V and 5 bases from J, the gap between germline ends came to 15 bases. In DNA, the CDR3 is TGTGCCAGCGCCGCGGCCCGGGGGACCGGGGAGCTGTTTTTT. Its protein product is CASAAARGTGELFF.

J is TRBJ2-5 and V is TRBV6-1, with 12 bases matching TRBD2. The J call is uncertain, as TRBJ2-7 better fits the DNA end. Germline loops: CDR1 MNHNS, CDR2 SASEGT. This CDR3 spans 15 amino acids. The CDR3 DNA is TGTGCCAGCAGGCGACTAGCGGGGGACTCCTACGAGCAGTACTTC. It specifies CASRRLAGDSYEQYF.

V gene TRBV5-6 combines with J gene TRBJ2-2; 7 bases are a match to TRBD2. The germline gives CDR1 SGHDT, CDR2 YYEEEE. CDR3 length: 17 amino acids. Losses at the gene ends were 0 bases for V and 4 bases for J; bases not matched to a gene: 9. CDR3 DNA: TGTGCCAGCAGCTTGGCCGAGCGAGGGAGGGTCACCGGGGAGCTGTTTTTT. Translating gives CASSLAERGRVTGELFF.

This clone has at least ten counts. The chain is built from TRBV18 and TRBJ2-5, with 7 bases identical to TRBD2. Germline V gene lookup returns CDR1 KGHSH and CDR2 LQKENI. This CDR3 region has 16 residues. Trimming took 2 bases from V and 4 from J; bases not matched to a gene: 10. This chain's CDR3 is CASSPSSPGLRETQYF. As DNA, the CDR3 is TGTGCCAGCTCACCATCCTCGCCGGGACTACGAGAGACCCAGTACTTC.

This clone was seen many times. This sample also contains other DNA sequences that code for the same CDR3. The chain combines TRBV5-1 with TRBJ1-6; the match to TRBD1 covers 7 bases. V trimming: 5 bases; J trimming: 5 bases; junction bases outside the gene matches: 4. Per germline, CDR1 SGHRS and CDR2 YFSETQ. The CDR3 contains 14 residues. This CDR3 is CASRGTVHNSPLHF. The CDR3 DNA follows: TGCGCCAGCAGGGGGACAGTTCATAATTCACCCCTCCACTTT.

This clone was recorded many times. This chain connects TRBV19 to TRBJ2-3, with unresolved D. Trimming removed 5 bases at V and 3 bases at J, with 9 bases between. The germline V gene has CDR1 LNHDA and CDR2 SQIVND (reference sequence). This CDR3 is 13 amino acids long. The CDR3, as DNA: TGTGCCAGTAGTTTGAGATTAACAGATACGCAGTATTTT. Amino acids: CASSLRLTDTQYF.

This clone was seen many times. The CDR3 sequence: CASRTGSGELFF. The CDR3 bases are TGCGCCAGCAGGACAGGTTCCGGGGAGCTGTTTTTT. This sequence joins TRBV5-1 and TRBJ2-2, with D possibly TRBD1 on 6 matching bases. This CDR3 has 12 residues. Germline V gene sequence: CDR1 SGHRS, CDR2 YFSETQ. Trimming left V 5 bases short and J 6 bases short, with 8 bases between. The whole variable domain, remainder taken from reference TRBV5-1 and TRBJ2-2, is KAGVTQTPRYLIKTRGQQVTLSCSPISGHRSVSWYQQTPGQGLQFLFEYFSETQRNKGNFPGRFSGRQFSNSRSEMNVSTLELGDSALYLCASRTGSGELFFGEGSRLTVL.

In this sample, this clone turned up many times. The chain employs TRBV7-9 and TRBJ2-7, with 10 bases that match TRBD1. Per germline, CDR1 SEHNR and CDR2 FQNEAQ (reference sequence). V lost 5 bases, J lost 1 base, and 11 bases stayed unmatched. The CDR3 runs to 17 residues. The CDR3 region has the DNA TGTGCCAGCAGCCCGACGGATCTGGACAGGGGGTCCTACGAGCAGTACGTC. Protein: CASSPTDLDRGSYEQYV.

This clone showed up many times. The CDR3 nucleotides are TGTGCCAGCAGCTTAGAGGCTAGCCGGGAGACCCAGTACTTC. Its translation: CASSLEASRETQYF. The chain uses TRBV11-3 and TRBJ2-5; tentatively, D is TRBD2 (5 bases). CDR3 length: 14 residues. Germline assignment: CDR1 SGHNT and CDR2 YENEEA. The V gene lost 0 bases and the J gene lost 5 bases, with 10 bases spanning the gap.

A remark on this clone: The junction departs from the called germline gene at one end, perhaps through a read error. The sample has other DNA sequences that encode this CDR3 too. The chain links TRBV7-9 to TRBJ2-1; D perhaps matches TRBD1 (5 bases). This CDR3 has 16 residues. The germline gives CDR1 SEHNR, CDR2 FQNEAQ (reference sequence). The CDR3 loop is CASSQGQGGSYNEQFF. CDR3 nucleotides: TGTGCAAGCAGCCAGGGCCAGGGTGGCTCCTACAATGAGCAGTTCTTC.

This clone has a count of ten or more. This chain uses TRBV19 with TRBJ1-2; D remains ambiguous. This CDR3 spans 14 amino acids. Between the trimmed V and J ends, which lost 0 bases and 7 bases, there was a span of 12 bases. Germline CDR1 is LNHDA and CDR2 is SQIVND (reference sequence). CDR3 loop: CASSIEWTTSGYTF. CDR3 coding DNA: TGTGCCAGTAGTATAGAGTGGACTACTTCTGGCTACACCTTC.

This clone has only a few counts. The CDR3 spells CASSLDPDWKAFF. CDR3 DNA sequence: TGTGCCAGCAGCTTAGACCCGGACTGGAAAGCTTTCTTT. The V call is TRBV11-2, the J call TRBJ1-1; D unclear. V was clipped by 0 bases and J by 9 bases, with 11 bases between them. In germline, CDR1 is SGHAT, CDR2 FQNNGV. The CDR3 sequence is 13 residues long. The entire variable domain, with the rest obtained from reference TRBV11-2 and TRBJ1-1, is as follows: EAGVAQSPRYKIIEKRQSVAFWCNPISGHATLYWYQQILGQGPKLLIQFQNNGVVDDSQLPKDRFSAERLKGVDSTLKIQPAKLEDSAVYLCASSLDPDWKAFFGQGTRLTVV.

This clone was counted ten times or more. V gene TRBV5-6 combines with J gene TRBJ1-2, with 7 positions matching TRBD1. The junction had 14 bases not matched to a gene; V was cut back by 4 bases and J by 8 bases. The CDR3 length is 15 residues. Germline lookup yields CDR1 SGHDT and CDR2 YYEEEE. The CDR3 nucleotides are TGTGCCAGCAGCGTGCCGACAGGGCCACTAGGAGGCTACACCTTC. It translates to CASSVPTGPLGGYTF. Together with reference TRBV5-6 and TRBJ1-2, the CDR3 gives the full variable domain: DAGVTQSPTHLIKTRGQQVTLRCSPKSGHDTVSWYQQALGQGPQFIFQYYEEEERQRGNFPDRFSGHQFPNYSSELNVNALLLGDSALYLCASSVPTGPLGGYTFGSGTRLTVV.

Ten or more counts support this clone. V is TRBV5-6 and J is TRBJ1-5, with D possibly matching TRBD1 (5 bases). The CDR3 has 17 amino acids. Germline V gives CDR1 SGHDT, CDR2 YYEEEE. The V end lost 2 bases, the J end lost 4 bases, and 19 bases lay between the germline ends. As DNA, the CDR3 is TGTGCCAGCAGCTTTGGTGGGGGACGGGGGAAAAATCAGCCCCAGCATTTT. Its translation is CASSFGGGRGKNQPQHF.

The rearrangement uses TRBV11-2 and TRBJ2-3, with TRBD2 as a possible D gene (5 bases). Between the trimmed V and J ends, which lost 7 bases and 6 bases, there was a span of 14 bases. Germline loops: CDR1 SGHAT, CDR2 FQNNGV. CDR3 size: 13 residues. The CDR3 protein is CASKTDAGDTQYF. CDR3 sequence (DNA): TGTGCCAGCAAAACGGACGCGGGCGATACGCAGTATTTT. The full variable domain, its missing parts supplied by reference TRBV11-2 and TRBJ2-3, is EAGVAQSPRYKIIEKRQSVAFWCNPISGHATLYWYQQILGQGPKLLIQFQNNGVVDDSQLPKDRFSAERLKGVDSTLKIQPAKLEDSAVYLCASKTDAGDTQYFGPGTRLTVL.

This clone was seen at least ten times. V is TRBV5-1 and J is TRBJ2-1; D uncertain. The germline gives CDR1 SGHRS, CDR2 YFSETQ. The length of the CDR3 is 13 residues. Deletions cut 0 bases from V and 4 bases from J, with 5 bases between. CDR3: CASSLDSYNEQFF. The CDR3 DNA is TGCGCCAGCAGCTTGGACAGTTACAATGAGCAGTTCTTC.

This clone has a count of ten or more. The chain uses TRBV4-3 and TRBJ2-3, with 8 bases that match TRBD1. The CDR3 has 15 residues. Trimming at V came to 3 bases and at J to 3 bases, leaving 5 bases not matched to a gene. Germline lookup yields CDR1 LGHNA and CDR2 YSLEER. The CDR3, as DNA: TGCGCCAGCAGCCAGTCTACAGGGGGAACAGATACGCAGTATTTT. It specifies CASSQSTGGTDTQYF.

This clone has more than one count but fewer than ten. The chain is built from TRBV10-3 and TRBJ2-5; D not resolved. Germline V gives CDR1 ENHRY, CDR2 SYGVKD. Trimming took off 8 bases at V and 4 bases at J, with 11 bases between the two ends. The CDR3 has 12 residues. The CDR3 sequence: CAIGPPSETQYF. DNA for the CDR3: TGTGCCATCGGGCCCCCTTCAGAGACCCAGTACTTC.

This clone was seen repeatedly, ten times or more. The chain carries TRBV7-2 and TRBJ1-4; tentative D call: TRBD1 (6 bases). CDR1 is SGHTA, CDR2 FQGNSA, per germline. Trimming took 5 bases from V and 8 from J, leaving 15 bases between them. This CDR3 is built from 14 residues. For the CDR3, the DNA is TGTGCCAGCAGCCGGGCAGGGGCAGGGGAAAAACTGTTTTTT. It is translated as CASSRAGAGEKLFF.

The chain recombines TRBV9 with TRBJ2-5; D unclear. Germline V gene lookup returns CDR1 SGDLS and CDR2 YYNGEE. This CDR3 contains 14 residues. V was pared by 4 bases and J by 5 bases, with 15 bases between. The CDR3 DNA sequence: TGTGCCAGCAGCCTTGGAGACGACGGGGAGACCCAGTACTTC. It yields the protein CASSLGDDGETQYF.